This TCR beta chain was captured in a study of cytomegalovirus exposure and HLA in healthy donors. V was pared by 7 bases and J by 2 bases, with 9 bases of the junction left unmatched. The CDR3 contains 15 residues. The V gene's germline CDR1 is SNHLY and CDR2 FYNNEI. General observations from the study: TCR sequences were mostly rare, though some public TCRs occurred in many donors.

Produced via immunoSEQ multiplex PCR; TCRdb's table is partial and in-frame only. The sample has 90,000 to 150,000 clones; around 89% are singletons. Remarks on this clone: What it binds is unknown.

The TCR was taken from a woman aged 18 to 35 in good health and CMV-seropositive. This chain connects TRBV2 to TRBJ2-5; the match to TRBD2 covers 8 bases. The sample consisted of PBMCs. Here the CDR3 DNA reads TGTGCCAGCAACGACTTCACGGGAGGGCAAGAGACCCAGTACTTC. Translated: CASNDFTGGQETQYF.